The 25 T cell receptor beta chains below were found in one sample sequenced in a study of cytomegalovirus exposure and HLA in healthy donors. The PCR used 60 Vbeta and 13 Jbeta primers. Some clones are missing from TCRdb's copy, which holds only in-frame ones; the method was immunoSEQ multiplex PCR. The data show some 130,000 clones, and the top ten clones hold roughly 1.7%. The sample was PBMCs. Source of these receptors: a young man in good health and CMV-seronegative.

The genes are TRBV15 and TRBJ2-7, with 9 positions matching TRBD1. The junction had 6 bases not matched to a gene; V was cut back by 4 bases and J by 5 bases. This CDR3 contains 14 residues. Germline V CDR1 and CDR2: LNHNV, YYDKDF (reference sequence). CDR3 region: CATSIRDRAHEQYF. The CDR3 nucleotides are TGTGCCACCAGCATCCGGGACAGGGCCCACGAGCAGTACTTC.

In nucleotides, the CDR3 is TGTGCCAGCAGTCAAGGCAGGGGCGAGCAGTACTTC. It yields the protein CASSQGRGEQYF. V and J are TRBV28 and TRBJ2-7; D perhaps matches TRBD1 (6 bases). V lost 5 bases, J lost 6 bases, and 11 bases lay in between. This CDR3 is built from 12 residues. Germline V CDR1 and CDR2: MDHEN, SYDVKM.

V usage is TRBV7-2 and J usage is TRBJ2-7, with TRBD1 matching 8 bases. V shed 3 bases and J 0 bases; nucleotides not matched to a gene: 7. The germline V gene has CDR1 SGHTA and CDR2 FQGNSA. This CDR3 has 16 residues. The CDR3 region is CASSLTGTGLSYEQYF. CDR3 DNA sequence: TGTGCCAGCAGCTTGACCGGGACAGGTCTCTCCTACGAGCAGTACTTC. Together with reference TRBV7-2 and TRBJ2-7, the CDR3 gives the full variable domain: GAGVSQSPSNKVTEKGKDVELRCDPISGHTALYWYRQSLGQGLEFLIYFQGNSAPDKSGLPSDRFSAERTGGSVSTLTIQRTQQEDSAVYLCASSLTGTGLSYEQYFGPGTRLTVT.

In DNA, the CDR3 is TGTGCCAGCAGTGTCTGGGGGCGCAGCACTGAAGCTTTCTTT. This gives the protein CASSVWGRSTEAFF. This chain links TRBV27 with TRBJ1-1; D may be TRBD1 (6 bases). The CDR3 is 14 amino acids. The germline CDR1 and CDR2 sequences are MNHEY and SMNVEV (reference sequence). V gave up 5 bases and J gave up 4 bases, with 14 bases separating them.

The chain's CDR3 is CASSRDSNQPQHF. CDR3 sequence (DNA): TGTGCCAGCAGCCGAGATAGCAATCAGCCCCAGCATTTT. The chain combines TRBV7-8 with TRBJ1-5; D is ambiguous. This CDR3 spans 13 amino acids. Germline-derived CDR1 and CDR2 are SGHVS and FQNEAQ. Deletions cut 5 bases from V and 0 bases from J, with 5 bases between.

The chain links TRBV2 to TRBJ2-7; TRBD2 matches at 14 bases. Unmatched junction bases numbered 10, after V lost 1 base and J lost 5 bases. Germline CDR1 is SNHLY and CDR2 is FYNNEI. The CDR3 extends over 18 amino acids. CDR3 DNA: TGTGCCAGCAGTGAAGGGACTAGCGGGAGGAGCAAGCAGGACGAGCAGTACTTC. Encoded protein: CASSEGTSGRSKQDEQYF.

The chain is built from TRBV2 and TRBJ2-3, with unresolved D. Germline CDR1 is SNHLY and CDR2 is FYNNEI. There are 16 residues in the CDR3. V lost 1 base and J 0 bases, leaving 11 bases between the germline ends. CDR3 nucleotides: TGTGCCAGCAGTGAAGGTCAAACGACTAGCACAGATACGCAGTATTTT. This sequence encodes CASSEGQTTSTDTQYF.

The chain recombines TRBV7-8 with TRBJ2-2, with 7 bases fitting TRBD1. V shed 5 bases, J shed 6 bases, and the junction held 9 bases outside the gene matches. The CDR3 loop spans 15 amino acids. Germline CDR1 SGHVS, CDR2 FQNEAQ. CDR3 in DNA: TGTGCCAGCAGCACTGGAACAGGGGCTCCCGGGGAGCTGTTTTTT. This codes for CASSTGTGAPGELFF. Full variable domain (outside the CDR3, taken from reference TRBV7-8 and TRBJ2-2): GAGVSQSPRYKVAKRGQDVALRCDPISGHVSLFWYQQALGQGPEFLTYFQNEAQLDKSGLPSDRFFAERPEGSVSTLKIQRTQQEDSAVYLCASSTGTGAPGELFFGEGSRLTVL.

This chain uses TRBV27 with TRBJ2-1; 12 bases map to TRBD2. The germline V gene has CDR1 MNHEY and CDR2 SMNVEV (reference sequence). Germline trimming cut 1 base from V and 5 bases from J; bases unmatched to any gene: 9. The CDR3 loop spans 18 amino acids. The CDR3 sequence is CASSLLLAGGVGDNEQFF. The CDR3 DNA is TGTGCCAGCAGTTTATTACTAGCGGGAGGAGTTGGGGACAATGAGCAGTTCTTC.

The V call is TRBV5-1, the J call TRBJ2-5; D gene unclear. With the DNA end fitting TRBJ2-7 better, the J assignment may be wrong. CDR1 is SGHRS, CDR2 YFSETQ, per germline. The CDR3 has 15 residues. For the CDR3, the DNA is TGCGCCAGCAGCTTGTTCGTGGATAGCTCCTACGAGCAGTACTTC. This sequence encodes CASSLFVDSSYEQYF.

This sequence joins TRBV7-2 and TRBJ1-4; D perhaps matches TRBD1 (5 bases). This CDR3 contains 15 residues. Looked up from germline, CDR1 is SGHTA and CDR2 is FQGNSA. Trimming took off 5 bases at V and 8 bases at J, with 18 bases between the two ends. The CDR3: CASSVDRIMTEKLFF. CDR3 bases: TGTGCCAGCAGCGTCGACAGAATAATGACCGAAAAACTGTTTTTT.

The rearrangement links TRBV6-5 to TRBJ1-1, with D possibly TRBD1 on 6 matching bases. The CDR3 consists of 14 residues. From germline, CDR1 is MNHEY and CDR2 SVGAGI. Trimming pared 5 bases from V and 5 bases from J, leaving 15 bases between. DNA for the CDR3: TGTGCCAGCAGTAGTACAGGGAGTTTTACTGAAGCTTTCTTT. This gives the protein CASSSTGSFTEAFF.

The genes are TRBV11-3 and TRBJ2-7; no definite D call. The CDR3 loop spans 14 amino acids. Between the trimmed V and J ends, which lost 5 bases and 5 bases, there was a span of 16 bases. Germline V lookup: CDR1 SGHNT, CDR2 YENEEA. In DNA, the CDR3 is TGTGCCAGCAGCCCTAGAGGTGTCGTCGACGAGCAGTACTTC. Amino acids: CASSPRGVVDEQYF. Complete variable domain (other parts from reference TRBV11-3 and TRBJ2-7): EAGVVQSPRYKIIEKKQPVAFWCNPISGHNTLYWYLQNLGQGPELLIRYENEEAVDDSQLPKDRFSAERLKGVDSTLKIQPAELGDSAVYLCASSPRGVVDEQYFGPGTRLTVT.

The chain couples TRBV5-1 to TRBJ1-1; 8 nucleotides agree with TRBD1. Germline CDR1 SGHRS, CDR2 YFSETQ. The CDR3 is 16 amino acids. V shed 2 bases and J 0 bases; nucleotides not matched to a gene: 6. CDR3 region: CASSFGQGSMNTEAFF. CDR3 DNA sequence: TGCGCCAGCAGCTTCGGACAGGGTAGTATGAACACTGAAGCTTTCTTT.

The chain recombines TRBV4-3 with TRBJ1-4, with TRBD1 matching over 7 bases. Germline-derived CDR1 and CDR2 are LGHNA and YSLEER. CDR3 length: 14 residues. Trimming at V came to 2 bases and at J to 8 bases, leaving 5 bases not matched to a gene. The CDR3 is CASSQRQGAEKLFF. Here the CDR3 DNA reads TGCGCCAGCAGCCAAAGACAGGGAGCCGAAAAACTGTTTTTT.

This chain uses TRBV5-8 with TRBJ2-7; 7 bases are shared with TRBD2. V lost 5 bases, J lost 4 bases, and 9 bases stayed unmatched. CDR3 length equals 14 residues. Germline values: CDR1 SGHTS, CDR2 YDEGEE. This chain's CDR3 is CASRIKGRVYEQYF. CDR3 in DNA: TGTGCCAGCAGGATCAAGGGGAGGGTTTACGAGCAGTACTTC.

Details on this clone: A read error may produce the germline difference seen at one junction end. This chain joins TRBV28 and TRBJ1-2; maybe TRBD1 (6 bases). CDR3 length equals 13 residues. Germline values: CDR1 MDHEN, CDR2 SYDVKM. CDR3 bases: TGTGCCAGCAGCCAAACAGGGCCCCATCCCTCGCTCTTC. Translation gives CASSQTGPHPSLF.

The V call is TRBV15, the J call TRBJ1-5; the D gene is possibly TRBD1 (6 bases). Trimming took 8 bases from V and 4 from J, leaving 12 bases between them. Germline CDR1 LNHNV, CDR2 YYDKDF (reference sequence). The CDR3 contains 13 residues. The CDR3 sequence is CATAQGINQPQHF. The CDR3 region has the DNA TGTGCCACCGCGCAGGGGATTAATCAGCCCCAGCATTTT.

V is TRBV29-1 and J is TRBJ2-3; 9 positions agree with TRBD2. Germline CDR1 reads SQVTM; CDR2 reads ANQGSEA. CDR3 length equals 13 residues. Losses at the gene ends were 7 bases for V and 0 bases for J; bases not matched to a gene: 2. CDR3 nucleotides: TGCAGCGGCAGCGGGGGGAGCACAGATACGCAGTATTTT. Amino acid sequence: CSGSGGSTDTQYF.

The V and J genes are TRBV7-2 and TRBJ2-1, with TRBD2 identical over 12 bases. Trimming removed 0 bases from V and 1 base from J; junction bases left unmatched: 10. This CDR3 is built from 20 residues. Germline V gene lookup returns CDR1 SGHTA and CDR2 FQGNSA. The CDR3 DNA is TGTGCCAGCAGCTTAGCTCTAGCGGGAGGGCCTGGCATTTCCTACAATGAGCAGTTCTTC. The encoded protein is CASSLALAGGPGISYNEQFF.

The V and J genes are TRBV2 and TRBJ2-3; 8 bases line up with TRBD2. Germline assignment: CDR1 SNHLY and CDR2 FYNNEI. Losses at the gene ends were 7 bases for V and 0 bases for J; bases not matched to a gene: 6. This CDR3 comprises 15 residues. CDR3 nucleotide sequence: TGTGCCAGCACCCCTACTAGCGGTAGCACAGATACGCAGTATTTT. Protein: CASTPTSGSTDTQYF.

The chain employs TRBV19 and TRBJ2-3, with 11 bases matching TRBD2. The germline CDR1 and CDR2 sequences are LNHDA and SQIVND (reference sequence). This CDR3 is built from 17 residues. Germline trimming cut 1 base from V and 5 bases from J; bases unmatched to any gene: 8. Here the CDR3 DNA reads TGTGCCAGTAGTATAGGTAGCGGGGGGGCCGAGAGAGATACGCAGTATTTT. This encodes CASSIGSGGAERDTQYF.

This chain links TRBV19 with TRBJ2-7, with 8 bases identical to TRBD1. The CDR3 contains 15 residues. Germline CDR1 LNHDA, CDR2 SQIVND (reference sequence). The V and J ends lost 1 base and 3 bases, in that order; junction bases with no gene match: 5. This CDR3 is CASSIGGDRIYEQYF. The CDR3 nucleotides read TGTGCCAGTAGTATAGGGGGGGACAGGATCTACGAGCAGTACTTC.

V is TRBV5-1 and J is TRBJ2-5; D ambiguous. The CDR3 is 12 amino acids. Trimming took 4 bases from V and 4 from J, leaving 8 bases between them. Germline values: CDR1 SGHRS, CDR2 YFSETQ. The CDR3 coding sequence is TGCGCCAGCAGCCCTAGTTTAGAGACCCAGTACTTC. Its protein is CASSPSLETQYF.

This chain links TRBV28 with TRBJ1-3; TRBD1 agrees at 10 bases. The V gene's germline CDR1 is MDHEN and CDR2 SYDVKM. J gave up 8 bases and V 6 bases, and 10 bases lay outside the gene matches. The CDR3 spans 15 residues. CDR3 sequence: CASSYTTGGIDTIYF. CDR3 sequence (DNA): TGTGCCAGCAGCTACACGACAGGGGGCATAGACACCATATATTTT.